Reported below is one T cell receptor beta chain. The target antigen is unknown. The entry originates in a study of blood T cell dynamics during melanoma immunotherapy. Overall study: First-line therapy was either pembrolizumab or nivolumab with ipilimumab for metastatic melanoma. Study-level results: At W3, later disease-control patients showed bifurcated PBMC repertoire changes, unlike progressors.

Time point specified: week 3, after first cycle of checkpoint inhibitor. Patients had no prior systemic cancer treatment, immunosuppressants or other active cancers. Produced via immunoSEQ multiplex PCR; TCRdb's table is partial and in-frame only. Among 4,000 to 5,000 clones listed, 88% were seen once. The receptor's source is a human donor with melanoma. The source was blood, collected from a patient treated with checkpoint blockade.

The DNA of the CDR3 is TGTGCCAGCAGCGTAGAAGGCAGGTGGAATGAGCAGTTCTTC. As protein: CASSVEGRWNEQFF. The genes are TRBV9 and TRBJ2-1, with D hard to call. V lost 0 bases to trimming and J lost 7 bases, with 11 bases between them. The CDR3 is 14 residues long. In germline, CDR1 is SGDLS, CDR2 YYNGEE.